The sequence of this TCR beta chain was determined in a study of blood T cell repertoires in COVID-19. In the study overall: PBMCs, B-cell-depleted T cells, or T cells were the source of the cDNA or gDNA that made up the material.

The repertoire was sequenced with immunoSEQ multiplex PCR; TCRdb's copy has only in-frame clones and lacks some. The repertoire consists of 200,000 to 250,000 clones, with approximately 90% occurring once and the leading ten covering 2% to 3%. The germline gives CDR1 SSHAT, CDR2 FNYEAQ (reference sequence). CDR3 size: 15 residues. The trim removed 5 bases at V and 4 bases at J, leaving 6 bases unmatched. Patients at the Seattle site were enrolled during active infection and followed longitudinally. The clonotype originates from a man under 40 with COVID-19, enrolled during active disease. Sequenced sample: peripheral blood. The chain employs TRBV7-7 and TRBJ2-1, with TRBD2 matching 9 bases. CDR3 bases: TGTGCCAGCAGCCCTAGCAGCGGGAGGTACAATGAGCAGTTCTTC. This gives the protein CASSPSSGRYNEQFF.